This T cell receptor beta chain was sequenced during a study of blood T cell repertoires in COVID-19. CDR1 is SGHVS, CDR2 FNYEAQ, per germline. CDR3 length: 17 residues. The J segment lost 4 bases and the V segment lost 5 bases, leaving 7 bases of the junction unmatched. The data were produced by immunoSEQ multiplex PCR, yet TCRdb's version contains in-frame clones alone and is incomplete. In the table there are a few hundred thousand clones, about 80% of which are singletons. This clone was seen only a few times. The clonotype was recovered from a human donor with acute or convalescent COVID-19. The donor label of this sample is uncertain. Sequenced input: peripheral blood. This chain links TRBV7-6 with TRBJ2-3; TRBD2 matches at 15 bases. CDR3 in DNA: TGTGCCAGCAGCCCCTGGACTAGCGGGGGGGCCCCAGATACGCAGTATTTT. Translated, it gives CASSPWTSGGAPDTQYF.